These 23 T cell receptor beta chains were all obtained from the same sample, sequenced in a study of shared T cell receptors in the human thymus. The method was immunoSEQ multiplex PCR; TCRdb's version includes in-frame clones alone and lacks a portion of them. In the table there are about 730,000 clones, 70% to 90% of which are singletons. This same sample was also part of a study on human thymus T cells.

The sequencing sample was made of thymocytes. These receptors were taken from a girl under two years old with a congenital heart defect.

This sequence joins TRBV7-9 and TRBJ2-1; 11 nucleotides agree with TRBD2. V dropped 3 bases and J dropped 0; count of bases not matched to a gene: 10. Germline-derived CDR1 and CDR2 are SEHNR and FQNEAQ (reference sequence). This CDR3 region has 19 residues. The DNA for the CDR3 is TGTGCCAGCAGCTTCCCAACTAGCGGGGGCCCTAGCTCCTACAATGAGCAGTTCTTC. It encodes CASSFPTSGGPSSYNEQFF.

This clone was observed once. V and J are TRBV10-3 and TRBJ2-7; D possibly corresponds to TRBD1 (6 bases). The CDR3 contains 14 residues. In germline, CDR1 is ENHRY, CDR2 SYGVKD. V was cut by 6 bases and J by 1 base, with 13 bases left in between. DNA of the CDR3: TGTGCCATCAGGCAGGGGACGGGGTCCTACGAGCAGTACTTC. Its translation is CAIRQGTGSYEQYF.

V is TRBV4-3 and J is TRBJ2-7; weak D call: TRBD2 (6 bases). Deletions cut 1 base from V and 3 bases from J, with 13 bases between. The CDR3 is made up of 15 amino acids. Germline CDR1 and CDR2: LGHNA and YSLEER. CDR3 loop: CASSQVGGAGYEQYF. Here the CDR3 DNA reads TGCGCCAGCAGCCAAGTAGGAGGGGCTGGCTACGAGCAGTACTTC.

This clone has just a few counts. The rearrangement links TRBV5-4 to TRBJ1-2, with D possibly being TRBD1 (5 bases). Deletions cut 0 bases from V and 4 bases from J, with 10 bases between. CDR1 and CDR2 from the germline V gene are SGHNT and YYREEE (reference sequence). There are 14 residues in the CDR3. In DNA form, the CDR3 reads TGTGCCAGCAGCTTGGATTTGGGGCTCTATGGCTACACCTTC. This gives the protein CASSLDLGLYGYTF.

The CDR3 DNA reads as TGCAGCGTTCTTACACTAGCGGGGGCGGCCTTTTACAATGAGCAGTTCTTC. Residues: CSVLTLAGAAFYNEQFF. The chain employs TRBV29-1 and TRBJ2-1, with 11 bases that match TRBD2. V lost 5 bases, J lost 4 bases, and 13 bases stayed unmatched. This CDR3 is built from 17 residues. CDR1 is SQVTM and CDR2 is ANQGSEA in the germline V gene.

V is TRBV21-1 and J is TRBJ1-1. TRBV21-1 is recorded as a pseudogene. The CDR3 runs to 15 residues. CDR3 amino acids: CASTITSEGDTEAFF. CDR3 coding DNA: TGTGCCAGCACCATAACCTCGGAGGGCGACACTGAAGCTTTCTTT.

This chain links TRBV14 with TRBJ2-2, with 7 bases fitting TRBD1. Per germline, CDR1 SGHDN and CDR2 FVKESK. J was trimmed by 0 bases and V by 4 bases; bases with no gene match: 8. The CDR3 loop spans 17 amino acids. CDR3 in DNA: TGTGCCAGCAGCCTCGGACAGGAGCCATCGAACACCGGGGAGCTGTTTTTT. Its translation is CASSLGQEPSNTGELFF.

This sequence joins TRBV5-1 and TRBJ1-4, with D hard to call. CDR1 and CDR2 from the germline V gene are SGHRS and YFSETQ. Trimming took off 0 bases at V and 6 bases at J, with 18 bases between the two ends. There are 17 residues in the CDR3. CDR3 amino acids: CASSLGATRAEDEKLFF. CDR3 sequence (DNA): TGCGCCAGCAGCTTGGGGGCGACACGAGCTGAAGATGAAAAACTGTTTTTT.

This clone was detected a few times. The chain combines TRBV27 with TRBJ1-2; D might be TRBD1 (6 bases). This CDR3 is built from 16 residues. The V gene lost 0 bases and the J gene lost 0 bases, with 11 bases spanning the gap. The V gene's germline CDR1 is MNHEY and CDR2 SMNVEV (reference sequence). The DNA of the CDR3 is TGTGCCAGCAGTTTATCGTGGACAGAAACTAACTATGGCTACACCTTC. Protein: CASSLSWTETNYGYTF.

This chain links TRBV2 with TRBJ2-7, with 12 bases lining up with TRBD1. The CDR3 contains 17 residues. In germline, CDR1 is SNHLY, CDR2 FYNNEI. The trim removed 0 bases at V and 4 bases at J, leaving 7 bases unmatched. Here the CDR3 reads CASSEARDRGPTYEQYF. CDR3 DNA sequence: TGTGCCAGCAGTGAAGCGCGGGACAGGGGGCCTACATACGAGCAGTACTTC.

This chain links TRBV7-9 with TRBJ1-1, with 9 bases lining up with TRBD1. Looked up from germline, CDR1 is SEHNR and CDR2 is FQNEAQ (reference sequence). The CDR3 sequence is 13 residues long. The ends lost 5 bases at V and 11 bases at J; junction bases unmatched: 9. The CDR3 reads CASSANRGLDAFF. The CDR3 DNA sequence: TGTGCCAGCAGCGCTAACAGGGGGCTAGACGCTTTCTTT. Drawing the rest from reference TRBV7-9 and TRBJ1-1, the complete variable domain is DTGVSQNPRHKITKRGQNVTFRCDPISEHNRLYWYRQTLGQGPEFLTYFQNEAQLEKSRLLSDRFSAERPKGSFSTLEIQRTEQGDSAMYLCASSANRGLDAFFGQGTRLTVV.

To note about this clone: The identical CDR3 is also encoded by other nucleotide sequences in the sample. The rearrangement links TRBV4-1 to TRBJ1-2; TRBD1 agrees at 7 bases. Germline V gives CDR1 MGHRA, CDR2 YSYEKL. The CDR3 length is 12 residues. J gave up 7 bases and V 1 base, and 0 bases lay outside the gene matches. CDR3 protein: CASSQAGGGYTF. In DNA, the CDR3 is TGCGCCAGCAGCCAAGCAGGGGGTGGCTACACCTTC.

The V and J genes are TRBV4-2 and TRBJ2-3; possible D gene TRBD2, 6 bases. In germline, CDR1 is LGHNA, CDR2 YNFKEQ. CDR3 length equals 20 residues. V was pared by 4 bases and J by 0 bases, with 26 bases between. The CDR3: CASSLKDPQGLAESTDTQYF. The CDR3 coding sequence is TGTGCCAGCAGCCTAAAGGACCCCCAGGGATTAGCGGAGAGCACAGATACGCAGTATTTT.

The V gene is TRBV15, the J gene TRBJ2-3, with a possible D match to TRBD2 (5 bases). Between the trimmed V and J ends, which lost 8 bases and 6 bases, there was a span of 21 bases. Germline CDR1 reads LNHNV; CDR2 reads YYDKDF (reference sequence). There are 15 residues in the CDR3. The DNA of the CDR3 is TGTGCCACCCAGTCTGGACTTCTCCGGTCGGATACGCAGTATTTT. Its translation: CATQSGLLRSDTQYF. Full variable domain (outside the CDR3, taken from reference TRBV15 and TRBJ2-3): DAMVIQNPRYQVTQFGKPVTLSCSQTLNHNVMYWYQQKSSQAPKLLFHYYDKDFNNEADTPDNFQSRRPNTSFCFLDIRSPGLGDTAMYLCATQSGLLRSDTQYFGPGTRLTVL.

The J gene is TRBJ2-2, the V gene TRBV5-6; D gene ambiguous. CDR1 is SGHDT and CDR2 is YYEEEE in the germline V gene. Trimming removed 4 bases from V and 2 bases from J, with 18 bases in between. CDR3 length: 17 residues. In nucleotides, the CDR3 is TGTGCCAGCAGCCTAAACGCGTCCGAACCTAACACCGGGGAGCTGTTTTTT. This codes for CASSLNASEPNTGELFF.

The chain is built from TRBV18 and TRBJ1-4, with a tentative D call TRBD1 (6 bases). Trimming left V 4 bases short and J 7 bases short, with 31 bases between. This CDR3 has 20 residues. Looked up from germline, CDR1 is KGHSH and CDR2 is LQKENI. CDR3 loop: CASSHRAIQGPISSVEKLFF. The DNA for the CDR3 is TGTGCCAGCTCACACCGAGCGATACAGGGCCCAATCTCCTCTGTTGAAAAACTGTTTTTT.

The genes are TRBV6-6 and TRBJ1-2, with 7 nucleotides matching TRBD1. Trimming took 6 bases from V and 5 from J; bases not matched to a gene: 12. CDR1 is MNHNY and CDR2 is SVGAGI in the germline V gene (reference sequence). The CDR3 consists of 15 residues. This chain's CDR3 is CASRATGDSTYGYTF. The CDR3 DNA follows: TGTGCCAGCAGAGCAACAGGGGACAGCACTTATGGCTACACCTTC.

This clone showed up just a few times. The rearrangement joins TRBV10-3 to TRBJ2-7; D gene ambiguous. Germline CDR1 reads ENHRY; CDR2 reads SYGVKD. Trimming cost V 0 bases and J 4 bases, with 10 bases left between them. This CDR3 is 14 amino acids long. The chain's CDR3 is CAISESSTRYEQYF. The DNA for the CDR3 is TGTGCCATCAGTGAGTCCTCAACGAGATACGAGCAGTACTTC.

The CDR3 is CASSVVPGPGTGELFF. CDR3 in DNA: TGTGCCAGCAGCGTAGTGCCAGGGCCGGGCACCGGGGAGCTGTTTTTT. The rearrangement links TRBV9 to TRBJ2-2; possibly TRBD1 for D (5 bases). Germline V gives CDR1 SGDLS, CDR2 YYNGEE. This CDR3 has 16 residues. V gave up 0 bases and J gave up 4 bases, with 13 bases separating them.

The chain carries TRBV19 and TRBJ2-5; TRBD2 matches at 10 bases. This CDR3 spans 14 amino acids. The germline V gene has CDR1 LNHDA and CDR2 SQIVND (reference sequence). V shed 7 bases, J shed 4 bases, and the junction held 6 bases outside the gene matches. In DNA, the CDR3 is TGTGCCAGTATTGGGACTAGCGCAGGAGAGACCCAGTACTTC. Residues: CASIGTSAGETQYF.

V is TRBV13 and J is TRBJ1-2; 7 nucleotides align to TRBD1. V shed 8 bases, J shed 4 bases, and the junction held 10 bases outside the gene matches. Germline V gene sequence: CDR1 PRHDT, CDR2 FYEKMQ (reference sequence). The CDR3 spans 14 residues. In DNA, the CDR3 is TGTGCCAGCGCGGGGACAGTCTTTGGCTATGGCTACACCTTC. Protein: CASAGTVFGYGYTF.

The chain's CDR3 is CASSPPGGSTEAFF. The DNA for the CDR3 is TGTGCCAGCAGTCCCCCGGGGGGCTCCACTGAAGCTTTCTTT. V is TRBV28 and J is TRBJ1-1; possibly TRBD1 for D (6 bases). The CDR3 is 14 amino acids. Germline-derived CDR1 and CDR2 are MDHEN and SYDVKM. Trimming stripped 5 bases from V and 4 bases from J, with 14 bases between.

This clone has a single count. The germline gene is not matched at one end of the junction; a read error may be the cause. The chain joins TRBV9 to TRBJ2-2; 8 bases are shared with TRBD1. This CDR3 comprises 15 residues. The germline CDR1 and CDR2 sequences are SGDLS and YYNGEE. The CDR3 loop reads CVSSAPGGDTGELFF. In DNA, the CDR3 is TGTGTCAGCAGCGCCCCAGGGGGCGACACCGGGGAGCTGTTTTTT.